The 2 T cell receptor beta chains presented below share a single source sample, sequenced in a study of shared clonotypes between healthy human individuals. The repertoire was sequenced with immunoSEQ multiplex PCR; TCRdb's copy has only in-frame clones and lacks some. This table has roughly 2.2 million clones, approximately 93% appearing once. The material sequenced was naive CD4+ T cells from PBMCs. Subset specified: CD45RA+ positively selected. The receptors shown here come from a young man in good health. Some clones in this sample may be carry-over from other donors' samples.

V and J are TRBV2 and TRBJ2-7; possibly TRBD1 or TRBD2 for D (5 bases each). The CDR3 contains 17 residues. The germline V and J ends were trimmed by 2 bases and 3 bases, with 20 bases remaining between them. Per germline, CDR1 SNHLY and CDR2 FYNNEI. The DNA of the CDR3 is TGTGCCAGCAGTGAAAGGTTGAGGGGCCAGTTTTTCTACGAGCAGTACTTC. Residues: CASSERLRGQFFYEQYF. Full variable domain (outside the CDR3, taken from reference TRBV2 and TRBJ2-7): EPEVTQTPSHQVTQMGQEVILRCVPISNHLYFYWYRQILGQKVEFLVSFYNNEISEKSEIFDDQFSVERPDGSNFTLKIRSTKLEDSAMYFCASSERLRGQFFYEQYFGPGTRLTVT.

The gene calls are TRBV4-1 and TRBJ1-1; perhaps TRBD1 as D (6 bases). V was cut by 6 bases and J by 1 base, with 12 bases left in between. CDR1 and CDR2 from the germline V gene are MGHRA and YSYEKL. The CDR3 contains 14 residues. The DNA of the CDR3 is TGCGCCAGCAGGAACCCGGGACAGAACACTGAAGCTTTCTTT. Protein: CASRNPGQNTEAFF.